The 15 T cell receptor beta chains listed next were all sequenced from one sample in a study of cytomegalovirus exposure and HLA in healthy donors. In the PCR, 60 Vbeta and 13 Jbeta primers were used. The table came from immunoSEQ multiplex PCR; TCRdb's copy has only in-frame clones and leaves some out. There are about 160,000 clones in the sample; around 84% occur only once, and 1% lies in the top ten. Sequencing used PBMCs. The receptors were gathered from a boy aged 2 to 10 in good health and CMV-seronegative.

The chain couples TRBV27 to TRBJ2-1; 9 bases map to TRBD1. The V and J ends lost 5 bases and 9 bases, in that order; junction bases with no gene match: 8. CDR3 length: 14 amino acids. Germline V gives CDR1 MNHEY, CDR2 SMNVEV (reference sequence). The CDR3: CASSPGQGSGEQFF. Written as DNA, the CDR3 is TGTGCCAGCAGTCCGGGACAGGGTTCTGGTGAGCAGTTCTTC.

Details on this clone: The junction does not match germline at one end; this may be a read error. V and J are TRBV7-7 and TRBJ2-5; 9 positions agree with TRBD2. The CDR3 has 18 amino acids. The germline CDR1 and CDR2 sequences are SSHAT and FNYEAQ (reference sequence). The CDR3 DNA is TGTGCTAGCAGCTTAGGTCTAGCGGGAAGTCAGGCCCAAGAGACCCAGTACTTC. This encodes CASSLGLAGSQAQETQYF.

The chain employs TRBV18 and TRBJ2-5, with TRBD2 identical over 14 bases. The junction had 9 bases not matched to a gene; V was cut back by 1 base and J by 2 bases. CDR1 KGHSH and CDR2 LQKENI come from the germline V gene. This CDR3 has 19 amino acids. Written as DNA, the CDR3 is TGTGCCAGCTCACCACTCGGGACTAGCGGGAGAATGGCTCAAGAGACCCAGTACTTC. Its protein is CASSPLGTSGRMAQETQYF.

This sequence joins TRBV5-1 and TRBJ2-5; 9 nucleotides align to TRBD1. The better agreement between TRBJ2-7 and the DNA end casts doubt on the J call. The germline V gene encodes CDR1 SGHRS and CDR2 YFSETQ. The CDR3 has 15 amino acids. The CDR3 region has the DNA TGCGCCAGCAGTCTGGGACAGGGCCTGTTCTACGAGCAGTACTTC. Amino acids: CASSLGQGLFYEQYF.

The rearrangement joins TRBV2 to TRBJ2-5, with 10 bases fitting TRBD2. After removal of 4 bases from V and 1 base from J, the junction contained 3 bases not matched to a gene. Germline V gene lookup returns CDR1 SNHLY and CDR2 FYNNEI. The CDR3 is made up of 15 amino acids. This CDR3 reads CASSGGTSVQETQYF. CDR3 sequence (DNA): TGTGCCAGCAGTGGAGGGACTAGCGTCCAAGAGACCCAGTACTTC.

This clone was seen a few times. CDR3 loop: CASNGQVAHEQYV. The CDR3, as DNA: TGTGCCAGCAACGGACAGGTGGCCCACGAGCAGTACGTC. This chain connects TRBV2 to TRBJ2-7; 7 nucleotides agree with TRBD1. V shed 7 bases and J 5 bases; nucleotides not matched to a gene: 8. The CDR3 runs to 13 residues. Germline-derived CDR1 and CDR2 are SNHLY and FYNNEI.

Only one count was recorded for this clone. The rearrangement links TRBV2 to TRBJ2-3; 12 nucleotides agree with TRBD2. V gave up 6 bases and J gave up 5 bases; unmatched junction bases: 6. The CDR3 extends over 15 amino acids. Germline values: CDR1 SNHLY, CDR2 FYNNEI. The CDR3 loop reads CASRETSGGRDTQYF. The CDR3 nucleotides are TGTGCCAGCAGAGAGACTAGCGGGGGACGAGATACGCAGTATTTT.

The J gene is TRBJ2-5, the V gene TRBV7-9, with TRBD2 matching 11 bases. The CDR3 covers 16 residues. J gave up 1 base and V 5 bases, and 6 bases lay outside the gene matches. Germline V lookup: CDR1 SEHNR, CDR2 FQNEAQ (reference sequence). The CDR3: CASSQGLAGGQETQYF. CDR3 DNA sequence: TGTGCCAGCAGCCAGGGCCTAGCGGGGGGCCAAGAGACCCAGTACTTC.

The chain links TRBV5-1 to TRBJ2-1; 14 nucleotides match TRBD2. Germline CDR1 SGHRS, CDR2 YFSETQ. The CDR3 runs to 15 residues. With V trimmed by 3 bases and J by 4 bases, 0 bases remained unmatched. The CDR3 coding sequence is TGCGCCAGCAGCTGGACTAGCGGGGGGTACAATGAGCAGTTCTTC. Protein sequence: CASSWTSGGYNEQFF.

The chain employs TRBV7-9 and TRBJ2-4; a weak D match, TRBD2 (6 bases). The CDR3 is 17 amino acids. Germline loops: CDR1 SEHNR, CDR2 FQNEAQ (reference sequence). Trimming took off 3 bases at V and 0 bases at J, with 15 bases between the two ends. DNA of the CDR3: TGTGCCAGCAGCTTCGGCCGCGGGGATTTAGCCAAAAACATTCAGTACTTC. It yields the protein CASSFGRGDLAKNIQYF. The full variable domain, completed using reference TRBV7-9 and TRBJ2-4, is DTGVSQNPRHKITKRGQNVTFRCDPISEHNRLYWYRQTLGQGPEFLTYFQNEAQLEKSRLLSDRFSAERPKGSFSTLEIQRTEQGDSAMYLCASSFGRGDLAKNIQYFGAGTRLSVL.

This chain joins TRBV9 and TRBJ1-2, with D unresolved. V lost 3 bases, J lost 4 bases, and 10 bases lay in between. Germline CDR1 is SGDLS and CDR2 is YYNGEE. CDR3 length: 13 amino acids. In DNA form, the CDR3 reads TGTGCCAGCAGCGGAGGGAGTAGCTATGGCTACACCTTC. Its translation is CASSGGSSYGYTF. Supplemented by reference TRBV9 and TRBJ1-2, the full variable domain reads DSGVTQTPKHLITATGQRVTLRCSPRSGDLSVYWYQQSLDQGLQFLIQYYNGEERAKGNILERFSAQQFPDLHSELNLSSLELGDSALYFCASSGGSSYGYTFGSGTRLTVV.

The V and J genes are TRBV5-1 and TRBJ1-1, with D possibly being TRBD1 (5 bases). Trimming removed 0 bases at V and 4 bases at J, with 13 bases between. Germline assignment: CDR1 SGHRS and CDR2 YFSETQ. This CDR3 has 15 amino acids. CDR3 sequence (DNA): TGCGCCAGCAGCTTGGCGCAGGGTGGTCCCACTGAAGCTTTCTTT. It specifies CASSLAQGGPTEAFF.

This chain connects TRBV6-5 to TRBJ2-3; D may be TRBD1 (6 bases). This CDR3 has 14 amino acids. V was pared by 4 bases and J by 2 bases, with 10 bases between. The germline CDR1 and CDR2 sequences are MNHEY and SVGAGI. DNA of the CDR3: TGTGCCAGCAGTTTTCAGGGGACCACAGATACGCAGTATTTT. Translation: CASSFQGTTDTQYF.

The chain combines TRBV6-1 with TRBJ2-7; 9 nucleotides agree with TRBD1. The CDR3 is 15 residues long. Trimming took 9 bases from V and 2 from J; bases not matched to a gene: 11. Germline loops: CDR1 MNHNS, CDR2 SASEGT. DNA of the CDR3: TGTGCCAGTAAAAGCGCCGGGACAGGGCCCTACGAGCAGTACGTC. Protein sequence: CASKSAGTGPYEQYV.

This rearrangement joins TRBV6-5 to TRBJ1-1, with D maybe TRBD1 (6 bases). V dropped 6 bases and J dropped 0 bases, with 11 bases sitting between them. CDR3 length: 14 amino acids. Germline loops: CDR1 MNHEY, CDR2 SVGAGI. For the CDR3, the DNA is TGTGCCAGCAGAAGGGGGGGGATGAACACTGAAGCTTTCTTT. Translating it yields CASRRGGMNTEAFF.